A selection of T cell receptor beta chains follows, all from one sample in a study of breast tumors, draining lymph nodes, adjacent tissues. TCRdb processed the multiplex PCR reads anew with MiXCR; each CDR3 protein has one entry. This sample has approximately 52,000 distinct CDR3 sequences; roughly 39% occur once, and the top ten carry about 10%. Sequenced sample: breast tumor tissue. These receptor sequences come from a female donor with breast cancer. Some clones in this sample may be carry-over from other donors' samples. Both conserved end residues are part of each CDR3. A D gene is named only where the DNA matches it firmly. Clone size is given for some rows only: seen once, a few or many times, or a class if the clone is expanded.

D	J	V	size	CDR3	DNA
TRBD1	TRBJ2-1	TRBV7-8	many	CASSFDRGYNEQFF	TGTGCCAGCAGCTTCGACAGGGGTTACAATGAGCAGTTCTTC
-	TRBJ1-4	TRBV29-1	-	CSVDMGDEKLFF	TGCAGCGTTGATATGGGCGATGAAAAACTGTTTTTT
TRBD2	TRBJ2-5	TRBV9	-	CASSVGTSWETQYF	TGTGCCAGCAGCGTAGGGACTAGCTGGGAGACCCAGTACTTC
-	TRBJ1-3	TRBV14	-	CASSQVYWGRTGNTIYF	TGTGCCAGCAGCCAAGTCTATTGGGGTAGGACTGGAAACACCATATATTTT
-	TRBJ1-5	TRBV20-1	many	CSVQRGSNQPQHF	TGCAGTGTTCAGAGGGGGAGCAATCAGCCCCAGCATTTT
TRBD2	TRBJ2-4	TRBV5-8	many	CASSSAGKNIQYF	TGTGCCAGCAGCTCAGCGGGAAAAAACATTCAGTACTTC
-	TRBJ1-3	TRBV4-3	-	CASSQNCRLLNTIYF	TGCGCCAGCAGCCAAAATTGCAGGTTGTTAAACACCATATATTTT
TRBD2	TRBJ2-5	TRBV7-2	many	CASSSSGRSETQYF	TGTGCCAGCAGCTCCAGCGGGAGGTCGGAGACCCAGTACTTC
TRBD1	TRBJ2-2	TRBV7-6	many	CASAPGDRVTGELFF	TGTGCCAGCGCACCTGGGGACAGGGTGACCGGGGAGCTGTTTTTT
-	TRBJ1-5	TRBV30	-	CACAGEQPQHF	TGTGCCTGCGCAGGGGAACAGCCCCAGCATTTT
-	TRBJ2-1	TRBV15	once	CATSSSAGETYNEQFF	TGTGCCACCAGCAGCTCGGCCGGGGAGACCTACAATGAGCAGTTCTTC
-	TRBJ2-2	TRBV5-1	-	CASSSGTTGELFF	TGCGCCAGCAGCTCGGGGACAACCGGGGAGCTGTTTTTT
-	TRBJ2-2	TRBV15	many	CATSRDPTGELFF	TGTGCCACCAGCAGAGATCCCACCGGGGAGCTGTTTTTT
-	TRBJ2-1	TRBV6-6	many	CASSYLQGNEQFF	TGTGCCAGCAGTTACCTTCAGGGGAATGAGCAGTTCTTC
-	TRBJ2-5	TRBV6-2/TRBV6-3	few	CASSPQRPQETQYF	TGTGCCAGCAGTCCCCAGCGACCCCAAGAGACCCAGTACTTC
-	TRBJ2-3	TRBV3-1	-	CASSQELVTDTQYF	TGTGCCAGCAGCCAAGAGCTAGTAACAGATACGCAGTATTTT
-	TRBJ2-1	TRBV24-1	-	CATSRLRREQFF	TGTGCCACCAGCCGCCTCAGGAGAGAGCAATTCTTC
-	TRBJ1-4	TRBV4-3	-	CASSQDPGQHHEKLFF	TGCGCCAGCAGCCAAGATCCCGGACAGCACCATGAAAAACTGTTCTTT
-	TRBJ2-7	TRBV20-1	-	CSARESGRLHEQYF	TGCAGTGCTAGGGAATCGGGACGGCTCCACGAGCAATACTTC
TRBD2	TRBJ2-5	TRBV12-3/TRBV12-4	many	CASSQKTSGRTETQYF	TGTGCCAGCAGTCAAAAGACTAGCGGGAGAACGGAGACCCAGTACTTC
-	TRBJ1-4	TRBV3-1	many	CASSHAGEKEKLFF	TGTGCCAGCAGCCACGCAGGAGAAAAGGAAAAACTGTTTTTT
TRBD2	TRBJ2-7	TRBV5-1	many	CATSLAGGSGHEQYF	TGCGCCACATCGCTAGCGGGAGGGTCGGGCCACGAGCAGTACTTC
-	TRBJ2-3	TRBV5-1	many	CASSSTSARGFQYF	TGCGCCAGCAGCTCCACGTCGGCCAGGGGATTTCAGTATTTT
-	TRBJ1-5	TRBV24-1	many	CATSDLTNQPQHF	TGTGCCACCAGTGACCTCACGAATCAGCCCCAGCATTTT
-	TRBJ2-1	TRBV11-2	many	CASSTGLPPLDEQFF	TGTGCCAGCAGCACTGGACTTCCCCCCCTGGATGAGCAGTTCTTC
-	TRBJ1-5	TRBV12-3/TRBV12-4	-	CASSPGSCQPQHF	TGTGCCAGCAGCCCGGGCAGTTGTCAGCCCCAGCATTTT
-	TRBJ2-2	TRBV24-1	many	CATSRAYGELFF	TGTGCCACCAGCAGGGCGTACGGGGAGCTGTTTTTT
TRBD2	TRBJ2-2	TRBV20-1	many	CSARKSGLVTTGELFF	TGCAGTGCCAGGAAATCCGGACTAGTAACCACCGGGGAGCTGTTTTTT
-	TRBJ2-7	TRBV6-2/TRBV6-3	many	CASSYLGPSNEQYF	TGTGCCAGCAGTTACCTTGGGCCGTCAAACGAGCAGTACTTC
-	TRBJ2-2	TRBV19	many	CASRGTGTNTGELFF	TGTGCCAGTAGAGGAACAGGGACGAACACCGGGGAGCTGTTTTTT
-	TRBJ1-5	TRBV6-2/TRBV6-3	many	CASSEQGFESNQPQHF	TGTGCCAGCTCCGAGCAGGGGTTTGAGAGCAATCAGCCCCAGCATTTT
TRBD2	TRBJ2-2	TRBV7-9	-	CASSLAESSGELFF	TGTGCCAGCAGCCTAGCGGAGTCCTCCGGGGAGCTGTTTTTT
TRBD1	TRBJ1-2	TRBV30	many	CAWLGTVYGYTF	TGTGCCTGGTTAGGGACAGTCTATGGCTACACCTTC
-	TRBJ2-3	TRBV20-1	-	CGARDRGRRIPF	TGCGGTGCTAGAGATAGGGGACGGAGGATCCCCTTT
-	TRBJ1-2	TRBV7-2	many	CASSLSGGSSGYTF	TGTGCCAGCAGCTTATCGGGGGGGTCCAGTGGCTACACCTTC
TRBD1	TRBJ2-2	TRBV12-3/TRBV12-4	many	CASTTGVRTGELFF	TGTGCCAGCACCACAGGGGTGCGGACCGGGGAGCTGTTTTTT
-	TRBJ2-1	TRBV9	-	CASSPLESYNEQSF	TGTGCCAGCAGCCCGCTAGAGTCCTACAATGAGCAGTCCTTC
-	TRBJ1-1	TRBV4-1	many	CASSWARTASGEAFF	TGCGCCAGCAGCTGGGCCCGGACAGCCTCGGGTGAAGCTTTCTTT
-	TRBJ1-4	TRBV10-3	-	CAISELAANEKLFF	TGTGCCATAAGCGAACTAGCGGCTAATGAAAAACTGTTTTTT
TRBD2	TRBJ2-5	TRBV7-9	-	CASSPGGQETQYF	TGTGCCAGCAGCCCGGGGGGCCAAGAGACCCAGTACTTC
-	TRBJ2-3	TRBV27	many	CASRDTVTKQYF	TGTGCCAGCAGGGATACGGTAACAAAACAGTATTTT
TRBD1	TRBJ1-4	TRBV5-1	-	CASSFPGQPNEKLFF	TGCGCCAGCAGCTTTCCGGGACAGCCCAATGAAAAACTGTTTTTT
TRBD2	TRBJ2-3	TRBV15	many	CATGVVLAGDDTQYF	TGTGCCACCGGAGTGGTCCTAGCGGGAGACGATACGCAGTATTTT
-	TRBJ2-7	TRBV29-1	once	CSIPGQTYEQYF	TGCAGCATACCGGGTCAGACCTACGAGCAGTACTTC
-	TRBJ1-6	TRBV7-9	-	CASSFGEAPNSPLHF	TGTGCCAGCAGCTTCGGGGAGGCGCCAAATTCACCCCTCCACTTT
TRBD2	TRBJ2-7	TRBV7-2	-	CASSSLAGSDDQYF	TGTGCCAGCAGCTCGCTAGCGGGTTCCGACGACCAGTACTTC
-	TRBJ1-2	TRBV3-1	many	CASSQRGGVLGSGYTF	TGTGCCAGCAGCCAAAGGGGGGGGGTCCTAGGCAGTGGCTACACCTTC
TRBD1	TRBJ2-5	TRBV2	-	CASCRQGSQETQYF	TGTGCCAGCTGCCGACAGGGATCGCAAGAGACCCAGTACTTC
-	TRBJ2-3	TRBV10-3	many	CAISEIQGTDPQYF	TGTGCCATCAGTGAGATACAGGGCACAGATCCGCAGTATTTT
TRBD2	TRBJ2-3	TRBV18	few	CASSPPTTIAGITDTQYF	TGTGCCAGCTCACCACCGACCACCATAGCGGGAATAACAGATACGCAGTATTTT
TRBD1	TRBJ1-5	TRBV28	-	CASSSDRAGQPQHF	TGTGCCAGCAGTTCCGACAGGGCTGGGCAGCCCCAGCATTTT
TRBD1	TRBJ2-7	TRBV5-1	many	CASSPTSGTGGRYEQYF	TGCGCCAGCAGCCCCACATCCGGGACAGGGGGCAGATACGAGCAGTACTTC
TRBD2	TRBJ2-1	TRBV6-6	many	CASTFGRTSGSDEQFF	TGTGCCAGCACATTCGGACGGACTAGCGGGAGCGATGAGCAGTTCTTC
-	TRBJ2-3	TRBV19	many	CASRGADTQYF	TGTGCCAGCAGGGGGGCAGATACGCAGTATTTT
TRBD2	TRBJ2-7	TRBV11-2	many	CASSLRGAGTYEQYF	TGTGCCAGCAGCTTACGAGGAGCGGGAACTTACGAGCAGTACTTC